A selection of T cell receptor beta chains follows, all from one sample in a study of blood T cell repertoires in COVID-19. Data came from immunoSEQ multiplex PCR; TCRdb stores just in-frame clones and leaves some out. There are about 200,000 clones in the sample; approximately 87% occur only once, and 0.65% to 0.95% lies in the top ten. Material for sequencing was peripheral blood. Receptors were obtained from a woman aged 70-85 years with acute or convalescent COVID-19. Both conserved end residues are part of each CDR3. Not every row has a clone size; where given, it reads once, few, many or a size class.

V gene,J gene,clone size,CDR3 protein
TRBV5-1,TRBJ2-2,NA,CASSRGIAPTGELFF
TRBV24-1,TRBJ1-5,NA,CATAGTVNQPQHF
TRBV5-1,TRBJ2-5,NA,CASSLVGGQETQYF
TRBV13,TRBJ2-7,once,CASSSGTGAYEQYF
TRBV19,TRBJ1-5,NA,CASSIRRLSNQPQHF
TRBV11-2,TRBJ2-7,NA,CASSSRGGRYEQYF
TRBV20-1,TRBJ2-1,NA,CSANERRVSSYNEQFF
TRBV11-2,TRBJ1-5,once,CASSLAGGPQHF
TRBV5-4,TRBJ2-1,NA,CASSLSGRSYNEQFF
TRBV7-2,TRBJ1-5,NA,CASSLDSQPQHF
TRBV29-1,TRBJ2-3,NA,CSVGQSTDTQYF
TRBV14,TRBJ2-7,few,CASRNSGFSYEQYF
TRBV2,TRBJ1-6,NA,CASSEGSVNSPLHF
TRBV3-1/TRBV3-2,TRBJ2-4,NA,CASSQRGSVAKNIQYF
TRBV11-2,TRBJ1-4,NA,CASSLVPGNEKLFF
TRBV5-5,TRBJ2-4,NA,CASSSAVQVTNIQYF
TRBV5-1,TRBJ2-3,NA,CASSLTGTSGGASDTQYF
TRBV7-8,TRBJ2-7,NA,CASSGGAPYEQYF
TRBV6-5,TRBJ1-1,once,CASSYQGQGRTEAFF
TRBV27,TRBJ1-4,NA,CASSIGGGKLFF
TRBV12-5,TRBJ2-7,NA,CASGSWERNEQYF
TRBV29-1,TRBJ2-3,few,CSVGWTGVSTDTQYF
TRBV10-2,TRBJ1-1,NA,CASSWGDGTEAFF
TRBV10-2,TRBJ1-5,NA,CASGPNQPQHF
TRBV7-2,TRBJ2-2,NA,CASTSGTANTGELFF
TRBV2,TRBJ1-5,NA,CASSGPDRGIGNQPQHF
TRBV18,TRBJ1-3,NA,CASSQQGNGNTIYF
TRBV11-2,TRBJ2-7,NA,CASTGQGAGYEQYF
TRBV7-9,TRBJ1-2,NA,CASSLSGGGYTF
TRBV5-1,TRBJ2-5,NA,CASSLEPSGGSTGETQYF
TRBV7-2,TRBJ2-1,NA,CASSMGLAGGREEFF
TRBV2,TRBJ2-7,NA,CASSKEGASEQYF
TRBV7-9,TRBJ1-2,NA,CASSSHEGVHYGYTF
TRBV28,TRBJ2-7,NA,CASKLTSGSYEQYF
TRBV18,TRBJ1-1,NA,CASSPNMDRGAGTEAFF
TRBV4-1,TRBJ2-1,NA,CASSHPGYNEQFF
TRBV7-9,TRBJ1-5,NA,CASSPTGSNQPQHF
TRBV7-9,TRBJ1-1,NA,CASSSQENTEAFF
TRBV11-3,TRBJ2-1,NA,CASSSFGTRNDNEQFF
TRBV19,TRBJ1-1,NA,CASSMGGYEAFF
TRBV12-3/TRBV12-4,TRBJ1-2,NA,CASSNQTAYGYTF
TRBV7-2,TRBJ1-2,NA,CASSSPGKGRDGYTF
TRBV5-4,TRBJ2-7,NA,CAAGTGTYEQYF
TRBV14,TRBJ2-3,NA,CASSQDGSGGVGDTQYF
TRBV18,TRBJ2-2,NA,CASSPPRGSGTGELFF
TRBV19,TRBJ1-2,NA,CASSPTASNYGYTF